This record concerns one TCR beta chain sequence. The data were obtained in a study of cytomegalovirus exposure and HLA in healthy donors. Researchers ran the PCR with 60 Vbeta and 13 Jbeta primers. Some clones are missing from TCRdb's copy, which holds only in-frame ones; the method was immunoSEQ multiplex PCR. This sample has 84,000 or so clones, with roughly 83% found just once. Trimming took off 1 base at V and 3 bases at J, with 6 bases between the two ends. This CDR3 has 13 amino acids. Looked up from germline, CDR1 is LNHDA and CDR2 is SQIVND (reference sequence). The V call is TRBV19, the J call TRBJ1-1; D ambiguous. This TCR came from a woman in her 50s in good health and CMV-seronegative. The sequenced sample was PBMCs. Here the CDR3 reads CASSIASYTEAFF. The DNA of the CDR3 is TGTGCCAGTAGTATAGCCAGTTACACTGAAGCTTTCTTT.